This entry describes one T cell receptor (beta chain). As yet, its antigen is unknown. The data are from a study of cytomegalovirus exposure and HLA in healthy donors. Findings and caveats of the study: Several of the most significant clusters appeared linked to common viral pathogens, based on a later analysis. Researchers reported that a few CMV-associated chains were confirmed in vitro as CMV antigen-specific. In a later analysis, TCR beta V- and J-gene trimming was associated with a missense DCLRE1C variant.

The study ran its PCR with 60 Vbeta and 13 Jbeta primers. TCRdb's copy holds only in-frame clones and misses some; the assay was immunoSEQ multiplex PCR. The sample lists under 250,000 clones; over 60% were seen once. The sequencing input was PBMCs. The sequence was obtained from a man aged 18-30 years in good health and CMV-seronegative.

The CDR3 DNA sequence: TGTGCCAGCAAAAACCGGGACTTAACTACATCAGATACGCAGTATTTT. Protein sequence: CASKNRDLTTSDTQYF. J is TRBJ2-3 and V is TRBV2, with D possibly matching TRBD2 (6 bases). The CDR3 is 16 amino acids. Trimming removed 7 bases at V and 4 bases at J, with 21 bases between. The germline V gene encodes CDR1 SNHLY and CDR2 FYNNEI.